What follows are 32 T cell receptor beta chains derived from one specimen sequenced in a study of T cell changes during pregnancy in multiple sclerosis. This table comes from immunoSEQ multiplex PCR, and its TCRdb copy is limited to in-frame clones, with some not included. The sample yields over 55,000 clones, about 90% seen once. The material was peripheral blood, obtained in the first trimester of pregnancy. The receptors here all came from a female donor with multiple sclerosis, enrolled in a pregnancy study.

The chain combines TRBV4-2 with TRBJ2-1, with D perhaps matching TRBD2 (5 bases). The CDR3 consists of 13 residues. Deletions cut 9 bases from V and 8 bases from J, with 17 bases between. Germline assignment: CDR1 LGHNA and CDR2 YNFKEQ. CDR3 residues: CASRPFAGYEQFF. The CDR3 bases are TGTGCCAGTCGTCCTTTCGCGGGCTATGAGCAGTTCTTC.

The count of this clone is one. The chain employs TRBV7-9 and TRBJ2-7; 9 bases fit TRBD1. In germline, CDR1 is SEHNR, CDR2 FQNEAQ (reference sequence). The CDR3 has 12 amino acids. V dropped 6 bases and J dropped 7; count of bases not matched to a gene: 4. The CDR3: CASRGDRAEQYF. CDR3 nucleotide sequence: TGTGCCAGCAGGGGGGACAGGGCTGAGCAGTACTTC. Complete variable domain (other parts from reference TRBV7-9 and TRBJ2-7): DTGVSQNPRHKITKRGQNVTFRCDPISEHNRLYWYRQTLGQGPEFLTYFQNEAQLEKSRLLSDRFSAERPKGSFSTLEIQRTEQGDSAMYLCASRGDRAEQYFGPGTRLTVT.

The gene calls are TRBV5-6 and TRBJ1-3; tentatively, D is TRBD1 (6 bases). The CDR3 extends over 17 amino acids. Trimming took off 0 bases at V and 0 bases at J, with 13 bases between the two ends. Germline V CDR1 and CDR2: SGHDT, YYEEEE. The CDR3 sequence: CASSLVTQGRSGNTIYF. The DNA of the CDR3 is TGTGCCAGCAGCTTGGTTACTCAGGGGCGCTCTGGAAACACCATATATTTT.

The chain couples TRBV18 to TRBJ1-4, with 7 bases matching TRBD1. Germline CDR1 and CDR2: KGHSH and LQKENI. V trimming: 1 base; J trimming: 7 bases; junction bases outside the gene matches: 6. The CDR3 is made up of 15 amino acids. CDR3: CASSPQGAYSEKLFF. The CDR3 region has the DNA TGTGCCAGCTCACCACAGGGGGCATATAGTGAAAAACTGTTTTTT.

The V and J genes are TRBV18 and TRBJ1-1; 7 bases are shared with TRBD1. Germline values: CDR1 KGHSH, CDR2 LQKENI. The V segment lost 4 bases and the J segment 2 bases; nucleotides outside the gene matches: 7. The CDR3 consists of 15 residues. The CDR3 bases are TGTGCCAGCTCACTCCGGACAGGCCGTAACACTGAAGCTTTCTTT. Protein: CASSLRTGRNTEAFF.

V gene TRBV2 combines with J gene TRBJ1-2, with TRBD1 matching 7 bases. The CDR3 has 13 amino acids. Germline values: CDR1 SNHLY, CDR2 FYNNEI. The J segment lost 8 bases and the V segment lost 6 bases, leaving 9 bases of the junction unmatched. The CDR3 loop is CASSLKTGAGYTF. CDR3 sequence (DNA): TGTGCCAGCAGCCTAAAAACAGGGGCCGGCTACACCTTC.

The J gene is TRBJ2-1, the V gene TRBV4-3; 10 bases fit TRBD2. Germline trimming cut 4 bases from V and 3 bases from J; bases unmatched to any gene: 6. The germline V gene has CDR1 LGHNA and CDR2 YSLEER. The CDR3 is made up of 16 amino acids. The chain's CDR3 is CASSPSSSGSYNEQFF. The CDR3 DNA is TGCGCCAGCAGCCCCAGCTCTAGCGGGAGCTACAATGAGCAGTTCTTC.

The chain recombines TRBV11-2 with TRBJ1-2; 7 positions match TRBD1. V lost 3 bases and J lost 6; bases outside the gene matches: 7. There are 14 residues in the CDR3. Germline V lookup: CDR1 SGHAT, CDR2 FQNNGV. The CDR3 spells CASSLRTGQDGYTF. The CDR3 DNA sequence: TGTGCCAGCAGCTTGAGGACAGGTCAAGATGGCTACACCTTC.

The V call is TRBV5-4, the J call TRBJ2-3, with a possible D match to TRBD2 (6 bases). Trimming pared 0 bases from V and 6 bases from J, leaving 8 bases between. The CDR3 length is 13 residues. Germline V CDR1 and CDR2: SGHNT, YYREEE (reference sequence). CDR3 bases: TGTGCCAGCAGCTTGGGCGGGATGGATACGCAGTATTTT. It codes for CASSLGGMDTQYF.

The table lists this clone with a count of one. The chain links TRBV15 to TRBJ2-5; 7 nucleotides line up with TRBD1. Germline-derived CDR1 and CDR2 are LNHNV and YYDKDF (reference sequence). Losses at the gene ends were 4 bases for V and 1 base for J; bases not matched to a gene: 9. This CDR3 has 16 amino acids. Written as DNA, the CDR3 is TGTGCCACCAGCACCCGGACCGAGGGGGCCCAAGAGACCCAGTACTTC. It encodes CATSTRTEGAQETQYF.

The J gene is TRBJ2-1, the V gene TRBV5-5, with 8 bases aligning to TRBD2. CDR3 length equals 16 residues. V lost 2 bases to trimming and J lost 7 bases; unmatched junction nucleotides: 11. From germline, CDR1 is SGHKS and CDR2 YYEKEE (reference sequence). The CDR3 DNA is TGTGCCAGCAGCTTTAGCGGGATTAATGTTGGGAATGAGCAGTTCTTC. Amino acid sequence: CASSFSGINVGNEQFF.

This clone has a single count. This chain connects TRBV4-3 to TRBJ1-3, with D possibly TRBD1 on 5 matching bases. CDR3 length equals 18 residues. The ends were cut back, 0 bases at V and 3 bases at J, with 18 bases in the middle. Germline V lookup: CDR1 LGHNA, CDR2 YSLEER. The CDR3 sequence: CASSQDRGSVNYGNTIYF. The CDR3 DNA reads as TGCGCCAGCAGCCAAGATCGGGGGAGCGTTAACTATGGAAACACCATATATTTT.

The V gene is TRBV30, the J gene TRBJ2-7; unclear D gene. Germline CDR1 is GTSNPN and CDR2 is SVGIG (reference sequence). This CDR3 is built from 11 residues. V lost 1 base to trimming and J lost 2 bases, with 3 bases between them. The CDR3 spells CAWSDTYEQYF. The CDR3 DNA sequence: TGTGCCTGGAGTGATACCTACGAGCAGTACTTC.

This chain connects TRBV2 to TRBJ2-3; 10 nucleotides agree with TRBD2. The CDR3 covers 15 residues. Germline trimming cut 5 bases from V and 5 bases from J; bases unmatched to any gene: 7. Germline CDR1 and CDR2: SNHLY and FYNNEI. The CDR3 spells CASSRAGGGGDTQYF. As DNA, the CDR3 is TGTGCCAGCAGTCGAGCGGGAGGGGGTGGAGATACGCAGTATTTT. Based on the CDR3 plus reference TRBV2 and TRBJ2-3, the full variable domain is EPEVTQTPSHQVTQMGQEVILRCVPISNHLYFYWYRQILGQKVEFLVSFYNNEISEKSEIFDDQFSVERPDGSNFTLKIRSTKLEDSAMYFCASSRAGGGGDTQYFGPGTRLTVL.

V usage is TRBV7-8 and J usage is TRBJ1-5; 10 nucleotides line up with TRBD1. The germline V gene encodes CDR1 SGHVS and CDR2 FQNEAQ. The V gene end was trimmed by 1 base and the J gene end by 7 bases; junction bases not matched to a gene: 7. CDR3 size: 16 residues. CDR3 sequence (DNA): TGTGCCAGCAGCTTAGTTGGGACAGGGGAGGGCCAGCCCCAGCATTTT. As protein: CASSLVGTGEGQPQHF.

This clone turned up a few times. The chain carries TRBV2 and TRBJ1-1; D is undetermined. The length of the CDR3 is 12 residues. V lost 4 bases to trimming and J lost 0 bases, with 3 bases between them. Germline CDR1 and CDR2: SNHLY and FYNNEI. The CDR3: CASSVMNTEAFF. The CDR3 DNA is TGTGCCAGCAGTGTAATGAACACTGAAGCTTTCTTT. Supplemented by reference TRBV2 and TRBJ1-1, the full variable domain reads EPEVTQTPSHQVTQMGQEVILRCVPISNHLYFYWYRQILGQKVEFLVSFYNNEISEKSEIFDDQFSVERPDGSNFTLKIRSTKLEDSAMYFCASSVMNTEAFFGQGTRLTVV.

V gene TRBV18 combines with J gene TRBJ2-2; D is perhaps TRBD1 (5 bases). Trimming stripped 3 bases from V and 4 bases from J, with 15 bases between. Germline values: CDR1 KGHSH, CDR2 LQKENI. This CDR3 contains 16 residues. As DNA, the CDR3 is TGTGCCAGCTCACCCCTTCAGGGCCAGAGCACCGGGGAGCTGTTTTTT. Protein: CASSPLQGQSTGELFF.

As concerns this clone: An end of the junction differs from the germline gene, which may be a read error. This sequence joins TRBV30 and TRBJ2-1; 7 bases agree with TRBD1. Germline V gene sequence: CDR1 GTSNPN, CDR2 SVGIG (reference sequence). The CDR3 has 10 amino acids. CDR3 nucleotide sequence: TGTGCCTGGAATATGGGACAGCACATCTTC. Encoded protein: CAWNMGQHIF.

This clone was found once. The V gene is TRBV29-1, the J gene TRBJ1-3; no firm D call. Germline CDR1 is SQVTM and CDR2 is ANQGSEA. The CDR3 has 12 amino acids. With 6 bases removed from V and 0 bases from J, the gap between germline ends came to 6 bases. CDR3 residues: CSVYSSGNTIYF. As DNA, the CDR3 is TGCAGCGTGTACAGCTCTGGAAACACCATATATTTT.

This chain links TRBV7-8 with TRBJ1-1, with a possible D match to TRBD1 (5 bases). The CDR3 runs to 15 residues. Per the germline V gene, CDR1 is SGHVS and CDR2 is FQNEAQ. With 1 base removed from V and 0 bases from J, the gap between germline ends came to 9 bases. The CDR3 DNA sequence: TGTGCCAGCAGCTTAGAGACAGCCTTGAACACTGAAGCTTTCTTT. This translates into CASSLETALNTEAFF. The complete variable domain, with remaining parts taken from reference TRBV7-8 and TRBJ1-1, reads GAGVSQSPRYKVAKRGQDVALRCDPISGHVSLFWYQQALGQGPEFLTYFQNEAQLDKSGLPSDRFFAERPEGSVSTLKIQRTQQEDSAVYLCASSLETALNTEAFFGQGTRLTVV.

CDR3 protein: CASSYDGGRTSEQYF. As DNA, the CDR3 is TGTGCCAGCAGTTACGATGGCGGGAGGACTTCAGAGCAGTACTTC. This sequence joins TRBV6-5 and TRBJ2-7, with TRBD2 matching 8 bases. CDR1 MNHEY and CDR2 SVGAGI come from the germline V gene. Trimming took 2 bases from V and 7 from J; bases not matched to a gene: 10. CDR3 size: 15 residues.

This chain uses TRBV5-6 with TRBJ2-5; TRBD2 matches at 7 bases. The CDR3 covers 14 residues. Unmatched junction bases numbered 6, after V lost 2 bases and J lost 5 bases. Germline-derived CDR1 and CDR2 are SGHDT and YYEEEE. The CDR3 loop is CASSLKRDGETQYF. CDR3 bases: TGTGCCAGCAGCTTAAAGCGGGACGGGGAGACCCAGTACTTC.

The chain couples TRBV7-9 to TRBJ2-7, with TRBD1 matching 9 bases. The germline gives CDR1 SEHNR, CDR2 FQNEAQ (reference sequence). V trimming: 8 bases; J trimming: 2 bases; junction bases outside the gene matches: 7. The CDR3 is 14 amino acids. The CDR3 DNA reads as TGTGCCAGCTCCGGGACAGGGATCACCTACGAGCAGTACTTC. It encodes CASSGTGITYEQYF.

This clone was found a few times. This rearrangement joins TRBV19 to TRBJ1-4, with D unclear. The length of the CDR3 is 12 residues. Germline assignment: CDR1 LNHDA and CDR2 SQIVND (reference sequence). V lost 6 bases and J 8 bases, leaving 10 bases between the germline ends. The CDR3 nucleotides read TGTGCCAGTAGCCTCTTAGAGGAAAAACTGTTTTTT. Residues: CASSLLEEKLFF.

The chain combines TRBV14 with TRBJ2-5; the D gene is possibly TRBD2 (6 bases). The germline V gene has CDR1 SGHDN and CDR2 FVKESK. The V end lost 2 bases, the J end lost 4 bases, and 11 bases lay between the germline ends. This CDR3 spans 14 amino acids. For the CDR3, the DNA is TGTGCCAGCAGCCAACAGGGAGGACCAGAGACCCAGTACTTC. Translating it yields CASSQQGGPETQYF.

This sequence joins TRBV5-1 and TRBJ2-1; D is unclear. The CDR3 has 15 amino acids. Germline CDR1 is SGHRS and CDR2 is YFSETQ. With 0 bases removed from V and 2 bases from J, the gap between germline ends came to 9 bases. The CDR3 bases are TGCGCCAGCAGCTTGGGGAGTGGCCCCTACAATGAGCAGTTCTTC. The encoded protein is CASSLGSGPYNEQFF.

The rearrangement links TRBV11-3 to TRBJ1-1; unclear D gene. The CDR3 is 14 residues long. Trimming pared 4 bases from V and 2 bases from J, leaving 11 bases between. Germline lookup yields CDR1 SGHNT and CDR2 YENEEA. The DNA of the CDR3 is TGTGCCAGCAGCTCCCCCGGACTAAACACTGAAGCTTTCTTT. Its translation: CASSSPGLNTEAFF.

There are many counts of this clone. This rearrangement joins TRBV19 to TRBJ1-1, with a possible D match to TRBD1 (6 bases). Germline lookup yields CDR1 LNHDA and CDR2 SQIVND (reference sequence). The CDR3 totals 16 residues. As DNA, the CDR3 is TGTGCTAGCCCCTACAGGGACACGGAGGTGGGCACTGAAGCTTTCTTT. Translating it yields CASPYRDTEVGTEAFF.

The chain joins TRBV7-2 to TRBJ1-4, with D tentatively TRBD1 (6 bases). CDR3 length: 15 amino acids. The germline gives CDR1 SGHTA, CDR2 FQGNSA. Trimming took 3 bases from V and 4 from J, leaving 12 bases between them. Written as DNA, the CDR3 is TGTGCCAGCAGCTTTATCAGGGGCGTTAATGAAAAACTGTTTTTT. This gives the protein CASSFIRGVNEKLFF.

The chain carries TRBV10-2 and TRBJ2-5, with 10 bases that match TRBD2. Germline values: CDR1 WSHSY, CDR2 SAAADI. This CDR3 contains 19 residues. Trimming removed 4 bases from V and 0 bases from J; junction bases left unmatched: 14. The CDR3: CASSVTGSSGSGHQETQYF. CDR3 DNA sequence: TGCGCCAGCAGTGTTACCGGTTCTAGCGGGAGTGGCCACCAAGAGACCCAGTACTTC.

The V gene is TRBV27, the J gene TRBJ1-1; no clear D gene. Trimming left V 2 bases short and J 0 bases short, with 10 bases between. Germline V CDR1 and CDR2: MNHEY, SMNVEV (reference sequence). The CDR3 is made up of 15 amino acids. The CDR3: CASSLRGSVNTEAFF. In nucleotides, the CDR3 is TGTGCCAGCAGTTTACGGGGATCCGTGAACACTGAAGCTTTCTTT.

V gene TRBV27 combines with J gene TRBJ2-7; D may be TRBD2 (5 bases). Germline V gene lookup returns CDR1 MNHEY and CDR2 SMNVEV (reference sequence). The ends were cut back, 6 bases at V and 2 bases at J, with 23 bases in the middle. This CDR3 is 17 amino acids long. CDR3 coding DNA: TGTGCCAGCAGATTAGGTAGTGTCCAGAGGGCTCCCTACGAGCAGTACTTC. Its protein is CASRLGSVQRAPYEQYF.